These T cell receptor beta chains were read from a single sample in a study of T cells in Graves' hyperthyroidism and ophthalmopathy. TCRdb used MiXCR to reprocess the multiplex PCR reads, holding one entry per CDR3 protein. The sample includes about 460,000 distinct CDR3 sequences, approximately 23% seen only once; the top ten take 45% to 50%. The sequencing input was blood. The receptors originated from a woman in her sixties or seventies with Graves' ophthalmopathy. The CDR3 runs from the conserved cysteine through the conserved F or W. D genes are given only for firm matches. For some rows the clone size is stated as once, few or many, or as a class when expanded; others skip it.

>16|.|TRBV28|.|TRBJ1-4
TGTGCCAGCAGACCGGGACGTCGGCGTGCTAATGAAAAACTGTTTTTT
CASRPGRRRANEKLFF
>14|many|TRBV7-2|TRBD1|TRBJ1-1
TGTGCCAGCAGCCCCCGGACAGGTCGCACTGAAGCTTTCTTT
CASSPRTGRTEAFF
>13|few|TRBV4-1|.|TRBJ1-4
TGCGCCAGTACATCAGTAACTAATGAAAAACTGTTTTTT
CASTSVTNEKLFF
>14|many|TRBV12-3/TRBV12-4|.|TRBJ2-5
TGTGCCAGCAGTCTGACAGGTTTGCGGGAGACCCAGTACTTC
CASSLTGLRETQYF
>15|.|TRBV6-1|.|TRBJ2-7
TGTGCCAGCAGCCCCCGGACAGTGAGATTATACGAGCAGTACTTC
CASSPRTVRLYEQYF
>17|few|TRBV5-1|.|TRBJ2-7
TGCGCCAGCAAGGGGGGGACCGGGACGACCGGCTTATACGAGCAGTACTTC
CASKGGTGTTGLYEQYF
>17|many|TRBV20-1|TRBD2|TRBJ2-3
TGCAGTGCTATCGGACTAGCGGGACCCGCTAGCACAGATACGCAGTATTTT
CSAIGLAGPASTDTQYF
>15|few|TRBV20-1|TRBD2|TRBJ2-1
TGCAGTGCTAGACAGGGCGGGGGGGTCTACAATGAGCAGTTCTTC
CSARQGGGVYNEQFF
>13|few|TRBV28|TRBD1|TRBJ2-5
TGTGCCAGCCTCGAGGGGGCGCGGGAGACCCAGTACTTC
CASLEGARETQYF
>11|once|TRBV12-3/TRBV12-4|.|TRBJ2-1
TGTGCCAGCACCCTCCGGGAGGAGCAGTTCTTC
CASTLREEQFF
>11|many|TRBV5-1|.|TRBJ1-1
TGCGCCAGCACAGATTTCACTGAAGCTTTCTTT
CASTDFTEAFF
>13|many|TRBV7-2|TRBD1|TRBJ2-7
TGTGCCAGCAGGATTCCAGGGGGCCACGAGCAGTACTTC
CASRIPGGHEQYF
>15|few|TRBV5-1|.|TRBJ2-1
TGCGCCAGCAGCTTCCCCAGGGACTCCTACAATGAGCAGTTCTTC
CASSFPRDSYNEQFF
>13|few|TRBV12-3/TRBV12-4|TRBD1|TRBJ1-3
TGTGCCAGCAGTTTACAGGGGGCGGACACCATATATTTT
CASSLQGADTIYF
>15|.|TRBV20-1|.|TRBJ1-1
TGCAGTGCTAGATCTTTCCCCAATACTGGGACTGAAGCTTTCTTT
CSARSFPNTGTEAFF
>10|few|TRBV30|.|TRBJ1-1
TGTGCCTGCGGGACATTGGAAGCTTTCTTT
CACGTLEAFF
>15|few|TRBV10-3|.|TRBJ1-2
TGTGCCATCAGGGAGATAGTTGGTCCCGCCTATGGCTACACCTTC
CAIREIVGPAYGYTF
>13|once|TRBV5-1|TRBD1|TRBJ2-7
TGCGCCAGCAGCCCATTGGACAGGGGCCAGAAGTACTTC
CASSPLDRGQKYF
>19|.|TRBV2|TRBD1|TRBJ2-1
TGTGCCAGCAGAGGACCCCGGGACAGGTGGGGTTCTGCCTACAATGAGCAGTTCTTC
CASRGPRDRWGSAYNEQFF
>16|.|TRBV20-1|.|TRBJ2-2
TGCAGTGCTAGAGATATTGTGGCAGTTAACACCGGGGAGCTGTTTTTT
CSARDIVAVNTGELFF
>14|many|TRBV5-1|.|TRBJ1-1
TGCGCCAGCAGCCGACAGCCTATGAACACTGAAGCTTTCTTT
CASSRQPMNTEAFF
>14|.|TRBV25-1|.|TRBJ1-2
TGTGCCAGCAGTGAGCGACCGGGAGCGGGGGGCTACACCTTC
CASSERPGAGGYTF
>15|many|TRBV2|TRBD1|TRBJ1-2
TGTGCCAGCAGTCAAGGGACAGGGGGCTTCTATGGCTACACCTTC
CASSQGTGGFYGYTF
>14|many|TRBV28|TRBD2|TRBJ2-7
TGTGCCAGCAGTCTAGGACTAGCGGGAGTAGAGCAGTACTTC
CASSLGLAGVEQYF
>14|.|TRBV10-3|.|TRBJ1-2
TGTGCCATCAGTGCTGGGGAGTCAGGCTATGGCTACACCTTC
CAISAGESGYGYTF
>13|many|TRBV20-1|TRBD1|TRBJ2-7
TGCAGTGCTCCCGGGACAGGGTCCCACGAGCAGTACTTC
CSAPGTGSHEQYF
>14|many|TRBV2|TRBD1|TRBJ1-2
TGTGCCAGCAGTGGACAGGGACCTAACTATGGCTACACCTTC
CASSGQGPNYGYTF
>14|few|TRBV20-1|TRBD2|TRBJ2-7
TGCAGTGCGAAGACTAGCGGGAGGCCCTACGAGCAGTACTTC
CSAKTSGRPYEQYF
>18|few|TRBV11-2|TRBD1|TRBJ2-1
TGTGCCAGCAGCTTAACAGGGGGGAGCGCTCACTCCTACAATGAGCAGTTCTTC
CASSLTGGSAHSYNEQFF
>15|.|TRBV24-1|.|TRBJ2-2
TGTGCCACCAGTGGGAGGGTTGTGTTGACCGGGGAGCTGTTTTTT
CATSGRVVLTGELFF
>15|few|TRBV6-1|.|TRBJ1-5
TGTGCCAGCAGTGAAGGATGGGGGCGGGGGGGGCCCCAGCATTTT
CASSEGWGRGGPQHF
>15|.|TRBV9|.|TRBJ2-7
TGTGCCAGCAGCCCTCCGGGATCTCACCTTGGCGAGCAGTACTTC
CASSPPGSHLGEQYF
>12|many|TRBV7-8|.|TRBJ2-3
TGTGCCAGCAGCCTCTCGGGAGATACGCAGTATTTT
CASSLSGDTQYF
>19|.|TRBV20-1|TRBD2|TRBJ2-1
TGCAGTGCTAGAGATGAGACCCGAGCGGGAGCCTCCTCCTACAATGAGCAGTTCTTC
CSARDETRAGASSYNEQFF
>16|.|TRBV24-1|TRBD1|TRBJ1-5
TGTGCCACCAGTGACGGGACAGGGACTTGGAATCAGCCCCAGCATTTT
CATSDGTGTWNQPQHF
>14|many|TRBV11-2|TRBD2|TRBJ2-1
TGTGCCAGCAGCTTGGGACTAGCCATCAATGAGCAGTTCTTC
CASSLGLAINEQFF
>13|.|TRBV19|.|TRBJ1-4
TGTGCCAGTAGTCCCAGGGAGAATGAAAAACTGTTTTTT
CASSPRENEKLFF
>15|many|TRBV11-2|TRBD2|TRBJ2-1
TGTGCCAGCAGCTCTCGGACTAGCGGCTACAATGAGCAGTTCTTC
CASSSRTSGYNEQFF
>13|many|TRBV28|.|TRBJ1-4
TGTGCCAGCAGTTTCCGAGGAGAAGAAAAACTGTTTTTT
CASSFRGEEKLFF
>14|few|TRBV7-9|.|TRBJ1-1
TGTGCCAGCAGCTGGGGGACAACGAACACTGAAGCTTTCTTT
CASSWGTTNTEAFF
>18|.|TRBV6-4|TRBD1|TRBJ1-2
TGTGCCAGCAGTGACTCCCCTGTCAGGGGGCACTCTAACTATGGCTACACCTTC
CASSDSPVRGHSNYGYTF
>15|many|TRBV6-5|TRBD2|TRBJ2-3
TGTGCCAGCAGTTATCGCGGGAGGGCCACAGATACGCAGTATTTT
CASSYRGRATDTQYF
>13|.|TRBV5-1|.|TRBJ1-2
TGCGCCAGCAGCTCGACAGTTACGGATGGCTACACCTTC
CASSSTVTDGYTF
>16|.|TRBV18|TRBD2|TRBJ2-1
TGTGCCAGCTCACCACAACTAGCGGGAGGGAACAATGAGCAGTTCTTC
CASSPQLAGGNNEQFF
>18|.|TRBV12-3/TRBV12-4|.|TRBJ1-2
TGTGCCAGCAGTTTAGCGGGATTTGGGGCAGCCGCTAACTATGGCTACACCTTC
CASSLAGFGAAANYGYTF
>17|many|TRBV2|.|TRBJ1-5
TGTGCCAGCAGTGAGGGCAGAGTGTGGTCGAGCAATCAGCCCCAGCATTTT
CASSEGRVWSSNQPQHF
>14|.|TRBV5-1|.|TRBJ2-7
TGCGCCAGCAGCGCGGGACCGGGGCTCTACGAGCAGTACTTC
CASSAGPGLYEQYF
>15|.|TRBV4-2|.|TRBJ2-1
TGTGCCAGCAGCCAAGGGCGGGACCTCCACAATGAGCAGTTCTTC
CASSQGRDLHNEQFF
>17|few|TRBV11-2|.|TRBJ1-3
TGTGCCAGCAGCTCTTCCGCTTGGATGGGGCAAAGAAACACCATATATTTT
CASSSSAWMGQRNTIYF
>15|.|TRBV3-1|.|TRBJ2-2
TGTGCCAGCAGCCAAGGAGGGGTAAACACCGGGGAGCTGTTTTTT
CASSQGGVNTGELFF
>14|few|TRBV20-1|TRBD2|TRBJ2-1
TGCAGTGCCAACCGACTAGCGGGAGCCAATGAGCAGTTCTTC
CSANRLAGANEQFF
>15|few|TRBV5-1|.|TRBJ2-3
TGCGCCAGCTGTAGGTTGGGGGACTCACAGGATACGCAGTATTTT
CASCRLGDSQDTQYF
>14|.|TRBV3-1|.|TRBJ2-1
TGTGCCAGCAGCCAAGTACGACGTAAATACGAGCAGTTCTTC
CASSQVRRKYEQFF
>14|few|TRBV27|.|TRBJ1-5
TGTGCCAGCAGTCTGGGTTTGGGGTCCCAGCCCCAGCATTTT
CASSLGLGSQPQHF
>15|.|TRBV6-5|TRBD1|TRBJ1-5
TGTGCCAGCAGTTACTCGGACAGGCTCAATCAGCCCCAGCATTTT
CASSYSDRLNQPQHF
>15|few|TRBV12-3/TRBV12-4|.|TRBJ1-6
TGTGCCAGCAGTTTAGGAGGGATTTATGATTCACCCCTCCACTTT
CASSLGGIYDSPLHF
>14|many|TRBV2|TRBD1|TRBJ1-2
TGTGCCAGCGACAGGGGGATCCTAGGTTATGGCTACACCTTC
CASDRGILGYGYTF